This T cell receptor beta chain was sequenced for a study of cytotoxic CD8 clonotypes in ibrutinib-treated CLL (dated by TCRdb to the early 2020s). Background on the whole study: The cohort included approximately 15 treatment-naive and around 10 relapsed/refractory patients; 17 were IGHV unmutated. Longitudinal samples were obtainable from about 30% of the roughly 90 participants in the trial. Responses were partial in around 25 patients and complete in 2; after median about 5.5 years follow-up, roughly 14 stayed in remission and around 12 progressed. On average, each sample had roughly 250,000 productive templates and approximately 89,000 productive rearrangements. Response samples were obtained after a median of around eleven months of treatment, with a range of about 6 to 36 months. Cryopreserved peripheral blood mononuclear cells were collected before treatment, at response, and at either disease progression or sustained remission. General study outcomes and caveats: Public clonotypes were found to be uncommon and were observed to contract or remain stable during treatment; the increase in clonality was shown to reflect expansion of private clonotypes at ibrutinib response. Baseline clonality was found to be higher than that of age-matched healthy donors and was strongly correlated with circulating CD8+ T-cell counts. Sampling times were not matched between patients in sustained remission and patients whose disease was progressing, and lymph node repertoires were not examined. An increase in clonality was observed at ibrutinib response, with clonality remaining stable during sustained remission and falling back toward baseline at progression.

As concerns this clone: This receptor's antigen is unknown. Base qualities are not recorded, but no much larger clone differs from it by a single base.

A MiSeq instrument was used for deep resolution sequencing, which targeted depths ranging from 1 in 1 million up to 1 in 200,000 T cells, with coverage averaging 10x for each clonotype. The immunoSEQ hsTCRB Kit was used to generate the TCR beta libraries. Per the source publication's procedure: ImmunoSEQ Data Assistant and ImmunoSEQ Analyzer were used for data analysis, and V, D and J genes were assigned according to IMGT definitions. Clonality, which ranges from 0 to 1, was calculated as one minus the normalized Shannon entropy of productive rearrangement frequencies. Only overrepresented clonotypes making up at least 0.05% of the repertoire of each patient were included in the public clonotype analysis. Thirteen age-matched healthy donor repertoires from immuneACCESS were used as controls for clonality. Here the immuneACCESS table is served through TCRdb, limited to in-frame sequences with V and J called. Missing clones are a known gap in these copies; in checked studies unresolved V genes cover under half, and the rest lacks a known reason. V and J calls and clone size are as listed in that table; D and trimming were resolved from the DNA. The sample contains some 19,000 clones, approximately 84% of them found a single time. The ten largest clones add up to 5.7% of the sample.

For TCR beta library preparation, around 1.8 micrograms of genomic DNA were extracted from the cryopreserved PBMCs. Longitudinal blood samples from CLL patients on ibrutinib monotherapy were analyzed using high-throughput TCR beta sequencing. The patients took part in an open-label, single-center phase 2 trial of ibrutinib monotherapy. The germline V gene (reference sequence) yields SGHKS for CDR1 and YYEKEE for CDR2. Taken from cysteine to phenylalanine, the CDR3 has 15 residues. Only CDR3 DNA is held: 45 bases, read in frame from base 1. The trim is 4 bases for V and 6 bases for J, with a gap of 19 bases between the germline ends.

The sample in question was PBMCs, obtained before ibrutinib treatment. The sequence came from a human donor with chronic lymphocytic leukemia. The chain was built from TRBV5-5 and TRBJ1-2, with TRBD1 tentatively as D gene (6 bases match). The CDR3 protein: CASSTRQAERDGYTF. The DNA sequence follows: TGTGCCAGCAGCACCAGACAGGCGGAACGGGATGGCTACACCTTC.